This TCR beta chain was recorded in a study of OX40 agonist ivuxolimab in advanced cancers. Only in-frame clones appear in the TCRdb table, and some are missing; sequencing was by immunoSEQ multiplex PCR. The sample contains just over 60,000 clones, more than 90% of which appear only once. The receptor was isolated from an adult with an advanced solid tumor such as melanoma, head and neck, liver or kidney cancer. Sequences were derived from CD4+ or CD8+ T cells sorted from blood, sampled in a trial of the OX40 agonist ivuxolimab.

The chain's CDR3 is CASSGDSNYGYTF. CDR3 in DNA: TGCGCCAGCAGCGGGGACAGCAACTATGGCTACACCTTC. The chain is built from TRBV5-1 and TRBJ1-2; 7 bases match TRBD1. This CDR3 comprises 13 residues. Germline assignment: CDR1 SGHRS and CDR2 YFSETQ. V dropped 4 bases and J dropped 2; count of bases not matched to a gene: 2.